The 32 T cell receptor beta chains below all came from one sample that was sequenced in a study of cytomegalovirus exposure and HLA in healthy donors. The PCR made use of 60 Vbeta and 13 Jbeta primers. Method: immunoSEQ multiplex PCR; TCRdb's copy keeps in-frame clones and lacks some. In the table there are around 100,000 clones, around 69% of which are singletons. The sample consisted of PBMCs. These receptors all come from an older woman in good health and CMV-seropositive.

This clone has just one count. This chain links TRBV29-1 with TRBJ2-7, with TRBD1 matching over 10 bases. The length of the CDR3 is 13 residues. CDR1 and CDR2 (germline): SQVTM, ANQGSEA. J lost 2 bases, V lost 4 bases, and 2 bases had no gene match. CDR3 sequence reads: CSVAGQGTYEQYF. CDR3 in DNA: TGCAGCGTTGCGGGACAGGGGACCTACGAGCAGTACTTC.

V usage is TRBV4-1 and J usage is TRBJ2-7; weak D call: TRBD2 (5 bases). Germline loops: CDR1 MGHRA, CDR2 YSYEKL. This CDR3 contains 14 residues. Trimming removed 1 base from V and 5 bases from J, with 12 bases in between. CDR3 DNA: TGCGCCAGCAGCCAAGGGGAGCGCGGCCACGAGCAGTACTTC. It specifies CASSQGERGHEQYF.

This clone was observed once. Germline and junction disagree at one end, which may indicate a read error. This rearrangement joins TRBV7-7 to TRBJ2-1; 12 bases fit TRBD2. Germline lookup yields CDR1 SSHAT and CDR2 FNYEAQ (reference sequence). The CDR3 is 16 amino acids. CDR3 loop: CASSSGLAGSYNEQFF. The CDR3 DNA reads as TGTGCTAGCAGCTCAGGACTAGCGGGATCCTACAATGAGCAGTTCTTC.

The chain uses TRBV5-5 and TRBJ2-3; D unresolved. This CDR3 region has 15 residues. Germline loops: CDR1 SGHKS, CDR2 YYEKEE (reference sequence). Trimming left V 0 bases short and J 2 bases short, with 10 bases between. The CDR3: CASSLVLRFTDTQYF. The CDR3 coding sequence is TGTGCCAGCAGCTTGGTCCTGCGGTTCACAGATACGCAGTATTTT.

CDR3 DNA: TGCACCAGCAGCCAAGAGGTCCGGACTAGCGGGATCTCCTACAATGAGCAGTTCTTC. Amino acids: CTSSQEVRTSGISYNEQFF. The genes are TRBV1 and TRBJ2-1; the table gives TRBD2 as D, unverified against the DNA. TRBV1 represents a pseudogene. The CDR3 contains 19 residues.

V usage is TRBV4-1 and J usage is TRBJ2-1; unclear D gene. Trimming removed 0 bases from V and 0 bases from J, with 12 bases in between. The CDR3 contains 17 residues. In germline, CDR1 is MGHRA, CDR2 YSYEKL. CDR3 residues: CASSQDLRVSSYNEQFF. For the CDR3, the DNA is TGCGCCAGCAGCCAAGATCTACGGGTCAGCTCCTACAATGAGCAGTTCTTC.

V gene TRBV4-1 combines with J gene TRBJ1-1; D gene ambiguous. The ends were cut back, 1 base at V and 11 bases at J, with 14 bases in the middle. CDR3 length: 13 amino acids. Per the germline V gene, CDR1 is MGHRA and CDR2 is YSYEKL. The CDR3 loop reads CASSQVEGIKAFF. CDR3 DNA sequence: TGCGCCAGCAGCCAAGTGGAGGGAATTAAGGCTTTCTTT.

This sequence joins TRBV6-1 and TRBJ1-3; tentatively, D is TRBD1 (5 bases). V lost 0 bases, J lost 5 bases, and 8 bases lay in between. Germline V lookup: CDR1 MNHNS, CDR2 SASEGT. This CDR3 is built from 14 residues. CDR3 sequence (DNA): TGTGCCAGCAGTGAAGCTCCAGGGAGAAACACCATATATTTT. Translated, it gives CASSEAPGRNTIYF.

V gene TRBV5-4 combines with J gene TRBJ2-5, with D possibly being TRBD2 (6 bases). The CDR3 sequence is 14 residues long. Trimming stripped 4 bases from V and 4 bases from J, with 14 bases between. Looked up from germline, CDR1 is SGHNT and CDR2 is YYREEE (reference sequence). Here the CDR3 DNA reads TGTGCCAGCAGCCGGACGGGGGTGGGAGAGACCCAGTACTTC. This encodes CASSRTGVGETQYF.

This chain links TRBV18 with TRBJ2-1, with 8 bases fitting TRBD2. Looked up from germline, CDR1 is KGHSH and CDR2 is LQKENI. With V trimmed by 4 bases and J by 2 bases, 7 bases remained unmatched. There are 16 residues in the CDR3. The DNA for the CDR3 is TGTGCCAGCTCACTTTCTCTAGCGGGCGCCTACAATGAGCAGTTCTTC. It encodes CASSLSLAGAYNEQFF.

The chain links TRBV15 to TRBJ1-1; D may be TRBD1 (6 bases). CDR1 and CDR2 from the germline V gene are LNHNV and YYDKDF (reference sequence). The CDR3 has 15 residues. The V and J ends lost 1 base and 4 bases respectively, with 13 bases between them. CDR3 nucleotide sequence: TGTGCCACCAGCAGAGGCAGGGAGGGGGGCACTGAAGCTTTCTTT. Translating gives CATSRGREGGTEAFF. Complete variable domain (other parts from reference TRBV15 and TRBJ1-1): DAMVIQNPRYQVTQFGKPVTLSCSQTLNHNVMYWYQQKSSQAPKLLFHYYDKDFNNEADTPDNFQSRRPNTSFCFLDIRSPGLGDTAMYLCATSRGREGGTEAFFGQGTRLTVV.

This clone has only one observation. The chain employs TRBV7-3 and TRBJ2-1; maybe TRBD1 (6 bases). Trimming left V 2 bases short and J 7 bases short, with 12 bases between. The CDR3 has 14 amino acids. The germline gives CDR1 SGHTA, CDR2 FQGTGA. In DNA form, the CDR3 reads TGTGCCAGCAGCTTACAGGGGCTTACGAATGAGCAGTTCTTC. It translates to CASSLQGLTNEQFF.

The chain is built from TRBV2 and TRBJ2-2; TRBD1 might be the D (6 bases). The length of the CDR3 is 17 residues. The ends were cut back, 2 bases at V and 5 bases at J, with 18 bases in the middle. Per the germline V gene, CDR1 is SNHLY and CDR2 is FYNNEI. CDR3 nucleotide sequence: TGTGCCAGCAGTGAACCTACGAAACAGGGACGGACCGGGGAGCTGTTTTTT. This codes for CASSEPTKQGRTGELFF.

The chain joins TRBV4-1 to TRBJ2-5; D is unresolved. V gave up 1 base and J gave up 4 bases, with 16 bases separating them. The CDR3 extends over 16 amino acids. Germline V CDR1 and CDR2: MGHRA, YSYEKL. The CDR3 spells CASSQGQSPRRETQYF. DNA for the CDR3: TGCGCCAGCAGCCAAGGTCAAAGTCCCAGAAGAGAGACCCAGTACTTC.

V gene TRBV10-1 combines with J gene TRBJ2-3, with D unclear. Trimming shortened V by 5 bases and J by 4 bases, and 10 bases separated the two germline ends. Germline V gene lookup returns CDR1 WNHNN and CDR2 SYGVQD (reference sequence). The CDR3 is made up of 13 amino acids. The CDR3 region has the DNA TGCGCCAGCAGTTTTATGGGCGCAGATACGCAGTATTTT. Protein sequence: CASSFMGADTQYF.

The rearrangement links TRBV10-1 to TRBJ2-3, with 8 bases matching TRBD1. V shed 8 bases, J shed 4 bases, and the junction held 5 bases outside the gene matches. The length of the CDR3 is 13 residues. CDR1 is WNHNN and CDR2 is SYGVQD in the germline V gene (reference sequence). The CDR3 DNA is TGCGCCAGCTCAGACAGGGGAGCAGATACGCAGTATTTT. It encodes CASSDRGADTQYF.

This clone was picked up a small number of times. The rearrangement links TRBV29-1 to TRBJ1-1, with TRBD1 identical over 7 bases. This CDR3 has 11 residues. Looked up from germline, CDR1 is SQVTM and CDR2 is ANQGSEA. V shed 7 bases, J shed 5 bases, and the junction held 4 bases outside the gene matches. CDR3 in amino acids: CSGSGGTEAFF. DNA of the CDR3: TGCAGCGGGTCAGGGGGTACTGAAGCTTTCTTT.

J is TRBJ2-7 and V is TRBV7-2; D not resolved. The germline gives CDR1 SGHTA, CDR2 FQGNSA. The CDR3 sequence is 16 residues long. Trimming removed 5 bases at V and 3 bases at J, with 20 bases between. CDR3 sequence reads: CASSPRFGGRIYEQYF. CDR3 in DNA: TGTGCCAGCAGCCCCCGTTTTGGCGGAAGGATCTACGAGCAGTACTTC.

The chain carries TRBV21-1 and TRBJ1-2; the D call TRBD1 from the table was never checked on the DNA. TRBV21-1 is termed a pseudogene. The CDR3 length is 14 residues. CDR3 sequence reads: CASSNRGPDYGYTF. The DNA of the CDR3 is TGTGCCAGCAGCAACAGGGGGCCAGACTATGGCTACACCTTC.

The chain uses TRBV30 and TRBJ2-2; TRBD2 matches at 16 bases. The junction had 12 bases not matched to a gene; V was cut back by 4 bases and J by 4 bases. Germline loops: CDR1 GTSNPN, CDR2 SVGIG (reference sequence). CDR3 length equals 19 residues. CDR3 loop: CAWTHGTSGRAPGTGELFF. The DNA of the CDR3 is TGTGCCTGGACACACGGGACTAGCGGGAGGGCCCCGGGCACCGGGGAGCTGTTTTTT. The whole variable domain, filled in from reference TRBV30 and TRBJ2-2, reads SQTIHQWPATLVQPVGSPLSLECTVEGTSNPNLYWYRQAAGRGLQLLFYSVGIGQISSEVPQNLSASRPQDRQFILSSKKLLLSDSGFYLCAWTHGTSGRAPGTGELFFGEGSRLTVL.

This chain links TRBV7-9 with TRBJ2-7; D might be TRBD2 (5 bases). Germline V gives CDR1 SEHNR, CDR2 FQNEAQ (reference sequence). Between the trimmed V and J ends, which lost 0 bases and 4 bases, there was a span of 10 bases. The CDR3 contains 14 residues. The CDR3 DNA is TGTGCCAGCAGCTTAGCGGGTCTAGCATACGAGCAGTACTTC. Translated: CASSLAGLAYEQYF.

This sequence joins TRBV5-4 and TRBJ1-2, with 8 bases that match TRBD1. Trimming took 2 bases from V and 8 from J; bases not matched to a gene: 8. The germline CDR1 and CDR2 sequences are SGHNT and YYREEE (reference sequence). This CDR3 has 14 amino acids. CDR3 loop: CASSFTGGRGGYTF. The CDR3 bases are TGTGCCAGCAGCTTTACAGGGGGGCGCGGGGGCTACACCTTC.

The CDR3 sequence: CASSEQGLGAFF. Written as DNA, the CDR3 is TGTGCCAGCAGTGAACAGGGTCTTGGGGCTTTCTTT. V usage is TRBV28 and J usage is TRBJ1-1; tentative D call: TRBD1 (6 bases). V was cut by 5 bases and J by 11 bases, with 15 bases left in between. Germline CDR1 reads MDHEN; CDR2 reads SYDVKM. CDR3 length: 12 residues.

This sequence joins TRBV5-8 and TRBJ2-7; possibly TRBD1 for D (6 bases). The CDR3 is 16 amino acids. Trimming cost V 2 bases and J 2 bases, with 17 bases left between them. From germline, CDR1 is SGHTS and CDR2 YDEGEE. The CDR3 DNA reads TGTGCCAGCAGCTTAGCCGCAATGGCAGGGGCCTACGAGCAGTACTTC. Translated, it gives CASSLAAMAGAYEQYF.

The chain is built from TRBV19 and TRBJ1-1; D is unclear. Germline CDR1 and CDR2: LNHDA and SQIVND (reference sequence). The CDR3 is made up of 13 amino acids. V was shortened by 5 bases and J by 0 bases, with 7 bases between the two germline ends. CDR3 nucleotides: TGTGCCAGTAGTCCACACCTGAACACTGAAGCTTTCTTT. The encoded protein is CASSPHLNTEAFF.

This clone was detected once. This sequence joins TRBV5-1 and TRBJ2-7; TRBD1 is a possible D gene (6 bases). Trimming stripped 1 base from V and 1 base from J, with 12 bases between. The CDR3 extends over 15 amino acids. Germline V gives CDR1 SGHRS, CDR2 YFSETQ. CDR3 nucleotides: TGCGCCAGCAGCTTGACCCTTACAGGGTCCTACGAGCAGTACTTC. Its translation: CASSLTLTGSYEQYF.

V is TRBV6-5 and J is TRBJ2-3, with D perhaps TRBD2 (5 bases). Germline loops: CDR1 MNHEY, CDR2 SVGAGI. The CDR3 covers 14 residues. Trimming took 6 bases from V and 11 from J, leaving 21 bases between them. The CDR3 DNA is TGTGCCAGCAGCAATCCGCCTAGCCCGACTGAGCAGTATTTT. This sequence encodes CASSNPPSPTEQYF.

This clone appeared once. The genes are TRBV10-2 and TRBJ2-2; 8 bases are shared with TRBD2. Germline-derived CDR1 and CDR2 are WSHSY and SAAADI. Trimming cost V 2 bases and J 5 bases; bases outside gene matches: 10. The CDR3 spans 17 residues. The CDR3 sequence: CASSEIREGQGTGELFF. The CDR3 DNA reads TGCGCCAGCAGTGAGATCCGGGAGGGCCAAGGTACCGGGGAGCTGTTTTTT.

This clone has only a few counts. This chain links TRBV2 with TRBJ2-6; 7 nucleotides line up with TRBD1. Trimming at V came to 5 bases and at J to 2 bases, leaving 3 bases not matched to a gene. The CDR3 runs 15 residues. CDR1 and CDR2 (germline): SNHLY, FYNNEI. The CDR3 sequence is CASSTDRAGANVLTF. Written as DNA, the CDR3 is TGTGCCAGCAGTACCGACAGGGCTGGGGCCAACGTCCTGACTTTC.

This chain joins TRBV5-4 and TRBJ2-1; no definite D call. V lost 1 base to trimming and J lost 0 bases, with 11 bases between them. The CDR3 runs to 16 residues. CDR1 is SGHNT, CDR2 YYREEE, per germline (reference sequence). The CDR3 region has the DNA TGTGCCAGCAGCTTGTTTGTCTCCAGCTCCTACAATGAGCAGTTCTTC. Residues: CASSLFVSSSYNEQFF.

The CDR3 region is CASRGDEAFF. DNA of the CDR3: TGTGCCAGCAGAGGGGATGAAGCTTTCTTT. This chain connects TRBV7-9 to TRBJ1-1, with a weak D call TRBD1 (5 bases). Germline loops: CDR1 SEHNR, CDR2 FQNEAQ (reference sequence). V was trimmed by 6 bases and J by 7 bases, leaving 6 bases between them. This CDR3 region has 10 residues.

The gene calls are TRBV6-1 and TRBJ2-1; TRBD2 matches at 8 bases. J was trimmed by 0 bases and V by 3 bases; bases with no gene match: 4. Germline lookup yields CDR1 MNHNS and CDR2 SASEGT. The CDR3 totals 16 residues. The CDR3 loop reads CASSETGGASYNEQFF. The CDR3 nucleotides are TGTGCCAGCAGTGAGACCGGGGGGGCCTCCTACAATGAGCAGTTCTTC.